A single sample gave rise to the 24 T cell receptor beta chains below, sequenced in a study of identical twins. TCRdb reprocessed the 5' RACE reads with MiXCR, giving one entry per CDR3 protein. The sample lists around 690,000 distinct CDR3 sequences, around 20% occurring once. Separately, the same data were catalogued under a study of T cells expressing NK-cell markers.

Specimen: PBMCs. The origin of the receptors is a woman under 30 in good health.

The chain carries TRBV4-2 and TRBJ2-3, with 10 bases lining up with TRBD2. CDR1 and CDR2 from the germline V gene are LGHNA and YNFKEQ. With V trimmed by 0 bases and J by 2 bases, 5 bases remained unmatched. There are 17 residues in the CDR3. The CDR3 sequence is CASSQDPAGGVTDTQYF. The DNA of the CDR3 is TGTGCCAGCAGCCAAGACCCAGCGGGGGGGGTCACAGATACGCAGTATTTT.

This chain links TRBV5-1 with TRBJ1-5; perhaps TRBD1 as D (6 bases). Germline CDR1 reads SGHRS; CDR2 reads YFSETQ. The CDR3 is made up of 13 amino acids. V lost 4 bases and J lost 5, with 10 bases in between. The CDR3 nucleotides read TGCGCCAGCAGCGCCGACAGGCATCAGCCCCAGCATTTT. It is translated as CASSADRHQPQHF.

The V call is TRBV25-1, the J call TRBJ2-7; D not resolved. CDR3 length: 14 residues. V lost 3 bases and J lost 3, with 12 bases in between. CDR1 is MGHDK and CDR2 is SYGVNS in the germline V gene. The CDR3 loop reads CASSDSGSRYEQYF. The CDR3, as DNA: TGTGCCAGCAGTGATTCAGGCAGCCGCTACGAGCAGTACTTC.

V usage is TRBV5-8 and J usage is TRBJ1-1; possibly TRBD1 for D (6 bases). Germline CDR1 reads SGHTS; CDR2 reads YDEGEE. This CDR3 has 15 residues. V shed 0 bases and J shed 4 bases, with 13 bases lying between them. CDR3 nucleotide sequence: TGTGCCAGCAGCTTGGCCAGGGGAAGCGGCACTGAAGCTTTCTTT. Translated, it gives CASSLARGSGTEAFF.

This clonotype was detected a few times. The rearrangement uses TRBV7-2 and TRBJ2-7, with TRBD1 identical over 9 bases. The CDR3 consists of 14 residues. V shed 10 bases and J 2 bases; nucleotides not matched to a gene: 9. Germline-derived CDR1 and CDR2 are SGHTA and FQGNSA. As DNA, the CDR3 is TGTGCCACCAAATCGGGACAGGGTACCTACGAGCAGTACTTC. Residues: CATKSGQGTYEQYF.

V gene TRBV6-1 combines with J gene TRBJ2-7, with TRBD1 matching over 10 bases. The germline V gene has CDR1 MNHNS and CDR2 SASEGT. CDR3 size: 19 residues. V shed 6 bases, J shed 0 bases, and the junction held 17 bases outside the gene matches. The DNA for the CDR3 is TGTGCCAGCAGCAGATTCGGTGACAGGGGGCGAAAAAGCTCCTACGAGCAGTACTTC. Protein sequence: CASSRFGDRGRKSSYEQYF.

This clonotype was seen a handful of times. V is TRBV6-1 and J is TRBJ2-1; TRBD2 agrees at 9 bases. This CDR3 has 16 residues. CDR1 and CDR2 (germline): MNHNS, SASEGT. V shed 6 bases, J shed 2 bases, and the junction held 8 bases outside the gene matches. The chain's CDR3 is CASRPPGLATYNEQFF. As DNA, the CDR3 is TGTGCCAGCAGACCCCCGGGACTAGCAACCTACAATGAGCAGTTCTTC.

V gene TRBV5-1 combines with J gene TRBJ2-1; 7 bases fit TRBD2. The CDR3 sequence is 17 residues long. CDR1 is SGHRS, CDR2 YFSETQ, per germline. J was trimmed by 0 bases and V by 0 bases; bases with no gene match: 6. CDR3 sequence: CASSLDLAVSSYNEQFF. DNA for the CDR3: TGCGCCAGCAGCTTGGATCTAGCGGTTAGCTCCTACAATGAGCAGTTCTTC.

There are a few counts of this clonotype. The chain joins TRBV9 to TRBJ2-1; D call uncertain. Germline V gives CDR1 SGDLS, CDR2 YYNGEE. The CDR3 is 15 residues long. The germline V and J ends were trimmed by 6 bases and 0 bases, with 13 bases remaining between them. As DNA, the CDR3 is TGTGCCAGCAAAAAGGGCCAAAACTCCTACAATGAGCAGTTCTTC. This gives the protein CASKKGQNSYNEQFF.

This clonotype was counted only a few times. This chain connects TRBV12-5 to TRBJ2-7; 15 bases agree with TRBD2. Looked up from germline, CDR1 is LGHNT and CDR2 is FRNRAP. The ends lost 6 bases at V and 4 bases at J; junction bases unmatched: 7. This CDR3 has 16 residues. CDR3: CASGSGLAGGLYEQYF. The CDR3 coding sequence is TGTGCTAGTGGCAGTGGACTAGCGGGAGGGTTGTACGAGCAGTACTTC.

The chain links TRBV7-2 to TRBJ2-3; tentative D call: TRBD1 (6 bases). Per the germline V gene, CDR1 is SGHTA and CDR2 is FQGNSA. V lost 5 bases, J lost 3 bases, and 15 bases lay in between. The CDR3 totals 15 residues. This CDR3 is CASSLQGFGTDTQYF. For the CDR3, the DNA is TGTGCCAGCAGCCTTCAGGGGTTTGGAACAGATACGCAGTATTTT.

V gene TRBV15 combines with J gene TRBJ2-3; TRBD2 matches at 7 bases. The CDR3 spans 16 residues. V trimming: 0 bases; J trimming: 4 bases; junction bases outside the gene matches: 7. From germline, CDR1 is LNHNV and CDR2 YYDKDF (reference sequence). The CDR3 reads CATSREKRGGADTQYF. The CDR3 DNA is TGTGCCACCAGCAGAGAGAAGCGGGGAGGGGCAGATACGCAGTATTTT. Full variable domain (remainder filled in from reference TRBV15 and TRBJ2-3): DAMVIQNPRYQVTQFGKPVTLSCSQTLNHNVMYWYQQKSSQAPKLLFHYYDKDFNNEADTPDNFQSRRPNTSFCFLDIRSPGLGDTAMYLCATSREKRGGADTQYFGPGTRLTVL.

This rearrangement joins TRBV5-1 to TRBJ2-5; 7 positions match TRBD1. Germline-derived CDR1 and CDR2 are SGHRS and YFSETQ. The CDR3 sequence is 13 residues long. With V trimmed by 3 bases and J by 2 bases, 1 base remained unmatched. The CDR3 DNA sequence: TGCGCCAGCAGCTCGACAGGGCAAGAGACCCAGTACTTC. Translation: CASSSTGQETQYF.

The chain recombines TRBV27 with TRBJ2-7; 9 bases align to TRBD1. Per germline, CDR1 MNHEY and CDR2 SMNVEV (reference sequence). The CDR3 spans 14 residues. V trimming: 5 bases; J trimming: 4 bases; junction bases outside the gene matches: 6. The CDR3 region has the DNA TGTGCCAGCAGTGTGGACAGGGGATTGTACGAGCAGTACTTC. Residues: CASSVDRGLYEQYF.

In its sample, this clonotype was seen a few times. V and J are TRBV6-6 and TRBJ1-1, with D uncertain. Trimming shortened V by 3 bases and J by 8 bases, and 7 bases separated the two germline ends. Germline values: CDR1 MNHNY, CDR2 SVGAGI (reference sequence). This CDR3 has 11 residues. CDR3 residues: CASSYNSEAFF. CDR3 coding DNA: TGTGCCAGCAGTTATAATTCAGAAGCTTTCTTT.

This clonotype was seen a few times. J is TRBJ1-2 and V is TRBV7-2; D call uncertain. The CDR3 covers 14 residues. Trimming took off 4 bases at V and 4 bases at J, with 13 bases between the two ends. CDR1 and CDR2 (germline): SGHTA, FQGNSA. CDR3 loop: CASSSMDRRYGYTF. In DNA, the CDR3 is TGTGCCAGCAGCTCCATGGACCGACGCTATGGCTACACCTTC.

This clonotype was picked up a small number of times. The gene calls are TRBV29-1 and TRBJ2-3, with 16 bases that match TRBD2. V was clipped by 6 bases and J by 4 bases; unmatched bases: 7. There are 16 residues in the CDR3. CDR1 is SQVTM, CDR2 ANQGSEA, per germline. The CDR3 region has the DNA TGCAGCGTGACCGGGACTAGCGGGGGGGTTCCAGATACGCAGTATTTT. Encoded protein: CSVTGTSGGVPDTQYF.

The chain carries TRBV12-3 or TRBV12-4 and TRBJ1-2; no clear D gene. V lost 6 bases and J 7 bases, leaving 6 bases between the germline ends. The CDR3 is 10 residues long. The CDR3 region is CASSLLGYTF. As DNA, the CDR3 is TGTGCCAGCAGCCTCCTTGGCTACACCTTC.

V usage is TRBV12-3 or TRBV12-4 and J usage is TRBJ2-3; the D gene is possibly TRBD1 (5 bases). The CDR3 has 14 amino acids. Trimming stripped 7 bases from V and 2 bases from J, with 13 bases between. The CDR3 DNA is TGTGCCAGCAACACACAGGACATCACAGATACGCAGTATTTT. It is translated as CASNTQDITDTQYF.

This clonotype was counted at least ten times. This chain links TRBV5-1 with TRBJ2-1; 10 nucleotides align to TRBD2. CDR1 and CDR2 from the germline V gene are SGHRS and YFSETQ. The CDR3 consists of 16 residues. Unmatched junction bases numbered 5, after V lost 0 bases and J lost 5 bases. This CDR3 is CASSLELAGFNNEQFF. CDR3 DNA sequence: TGCGCCAGCAGCTTGGAACTAGCGGGATTCAACAATGAGCAGTTCTTC. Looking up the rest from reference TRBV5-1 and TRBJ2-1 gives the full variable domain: KAGVTQTPRYLIKTRGQQVTLSCSPISGHRSVSWYQQTPGQGLQFLFEYFSETQRNKGNFPGRFSGRQFSNSRSEMNVSTLELGDSALYLCASSLELAGFNNEQFFGPGTRLTVL.

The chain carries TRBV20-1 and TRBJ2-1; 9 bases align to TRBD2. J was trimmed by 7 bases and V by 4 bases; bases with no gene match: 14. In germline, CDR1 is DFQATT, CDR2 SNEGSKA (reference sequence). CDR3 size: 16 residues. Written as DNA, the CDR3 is TGCAGTGCTAATGACCCCGGGACTAGCTGGGGAAATGAGCAGTTCTTC. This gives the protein CSANDPGTSWGNEQFF.

CDR3 DNA: TGCAGTGCTAGTGCTAGCGGAATTTACGAGCAGTACTTC. Residues: CSASASGIYEQYF. V is TRBV20-1 and J is TRBJ2-7; 7 positions agree with TRBD2. Looked up from germline, CDR1 is DFQATT and CDR2 is SNEGSKA (reference sequence). Trimming removed 3 bases from V and 4 bases from J; junction bases left unmatched: 6. The CDR3 is made up of 13 amino acids.

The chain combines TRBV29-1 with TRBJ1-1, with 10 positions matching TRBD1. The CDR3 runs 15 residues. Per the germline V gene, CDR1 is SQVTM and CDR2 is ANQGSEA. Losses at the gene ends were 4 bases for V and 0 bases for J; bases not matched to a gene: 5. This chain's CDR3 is CSVARQGAVNTEAFF. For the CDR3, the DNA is TGCAGCGTTGCCCGACAGGGGGCCGTGAACACTGAAGCTTTCTTT.

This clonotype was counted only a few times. CDR3 sequence reads: CANKPRETSSNQPQHF. For the CDR3, the DNA is TGTGCCAACAAGCCTCGGGAGACCTCCTCCAATCAGCCCCAGCATTTT. The chain combines TRBV9 with TRBJ1-5; D is unresolved. The CDR3 has 16 amino acids. Germline CDR1 reads SGDLS; CDR2 reads YYNGEE. Trimming removed 9 bases at V and 3 bases at J, with 22 bases between.